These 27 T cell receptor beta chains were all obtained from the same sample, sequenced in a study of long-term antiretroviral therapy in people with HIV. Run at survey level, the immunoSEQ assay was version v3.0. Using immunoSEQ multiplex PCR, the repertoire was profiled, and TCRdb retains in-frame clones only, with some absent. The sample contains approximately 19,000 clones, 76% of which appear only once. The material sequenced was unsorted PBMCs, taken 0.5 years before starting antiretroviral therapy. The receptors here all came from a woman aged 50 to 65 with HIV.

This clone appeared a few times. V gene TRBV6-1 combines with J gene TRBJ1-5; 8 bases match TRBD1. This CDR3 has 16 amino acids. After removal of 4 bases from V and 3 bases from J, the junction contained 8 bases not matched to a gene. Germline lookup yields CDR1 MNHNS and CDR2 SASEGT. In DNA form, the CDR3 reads TGTGCCAGCAGTGGAGCGACAGGGGTAAACAATCAGCCCCAGCATTTT. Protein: CASSGATGVNNQPQHF.

For the CDR3, the DNA is TGCAGCGTTGTGGGGGGACTGAAAGAGACCCAGTACTTC. Encoded protein: CSVVGGLKETQYF. The rearrangement links TRBV29-1 to TRBJ2-5, with D possibly matching TRBD2 (6 bases). V lost 4 bases and J lost 3, with 12 bases in between. Germline V gene sequence: CDR1 SQVTM, CDR2 ANQGSEA. The CDR3 has 13 residues.

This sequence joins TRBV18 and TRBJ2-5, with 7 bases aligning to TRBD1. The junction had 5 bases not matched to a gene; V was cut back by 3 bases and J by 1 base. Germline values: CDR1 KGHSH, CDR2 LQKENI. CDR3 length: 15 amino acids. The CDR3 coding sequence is TGTGCCAGCTCACCCCTGGGACAGCCCCAAGAGACCCAGTACTTC. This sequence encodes CASSPLGQPQETQYF.

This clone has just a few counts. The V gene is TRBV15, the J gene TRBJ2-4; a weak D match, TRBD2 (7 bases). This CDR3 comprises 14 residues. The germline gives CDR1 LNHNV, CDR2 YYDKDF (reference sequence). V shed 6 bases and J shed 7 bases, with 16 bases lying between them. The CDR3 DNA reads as TGTGCCACCAGTTGGGGGGGGCAGGGGAACATTCAGTACTTC. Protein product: CATSWGGQGNIQYF.

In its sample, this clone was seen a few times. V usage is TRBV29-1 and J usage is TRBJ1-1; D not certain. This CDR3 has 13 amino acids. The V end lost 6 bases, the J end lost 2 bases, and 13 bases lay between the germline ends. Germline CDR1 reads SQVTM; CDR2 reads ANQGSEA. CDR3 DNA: TGCAGCGTGATCCGGGGTATTAACACTGAAGCTTTCTTT. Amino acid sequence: CSVIRGINTEAFF. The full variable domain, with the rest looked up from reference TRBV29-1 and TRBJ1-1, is SAVISQKPSRDICQRGTSLTIQCQVDSQVTMMFWYRQQPGQSLTLIATANQGSEATYESGFVIDKFPISRPNLTFSTLTVSNMSPEDSSIYLCSVIRGINTEAFFGQGTRLTVV.

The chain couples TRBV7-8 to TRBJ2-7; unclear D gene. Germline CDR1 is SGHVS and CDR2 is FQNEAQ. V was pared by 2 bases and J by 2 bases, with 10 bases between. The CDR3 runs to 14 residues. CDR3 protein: CASSLMPGPYEQYV. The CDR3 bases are TGTGCCAGCAGCTTAATGCCGGGCCCCTACGAGCAGTACGTC.

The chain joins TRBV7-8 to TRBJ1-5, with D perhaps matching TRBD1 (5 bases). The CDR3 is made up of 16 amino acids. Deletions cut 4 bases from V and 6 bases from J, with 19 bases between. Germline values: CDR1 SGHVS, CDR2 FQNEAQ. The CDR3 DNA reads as TGTGCCAGCAGCTCCGAAAGCCAGGGAATCGGTCAGCCCCAGCATTTT. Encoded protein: CASSSESQGIGQPQHF.

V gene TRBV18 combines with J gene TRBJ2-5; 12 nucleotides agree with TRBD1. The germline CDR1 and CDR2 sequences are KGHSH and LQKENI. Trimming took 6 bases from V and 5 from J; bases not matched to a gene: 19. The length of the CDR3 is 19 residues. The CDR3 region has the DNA TGTGCCAGCTCGCCTCTTCCGGGGGGACAGGGGGCTAACAAGGAGACCCAGTACTTC. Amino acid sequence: CASSPLPGGQGANKETQYF.

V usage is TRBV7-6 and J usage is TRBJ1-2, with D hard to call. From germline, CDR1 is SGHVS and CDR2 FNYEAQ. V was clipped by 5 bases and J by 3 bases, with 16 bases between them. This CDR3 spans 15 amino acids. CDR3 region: CASSLGSTGDYGYTF. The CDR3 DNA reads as TGTGCCAGCAGCCTCGGTAGCACTGGGGACTATGGCTACACCTTC.

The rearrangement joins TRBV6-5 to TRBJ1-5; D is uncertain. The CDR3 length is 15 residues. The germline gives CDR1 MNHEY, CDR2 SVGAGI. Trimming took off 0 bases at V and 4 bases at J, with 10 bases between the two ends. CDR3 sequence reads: CASSYSRQINQPQHF. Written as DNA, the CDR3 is TGTGCCAGCAGTTACTCGCGGCAGATAAATCAGCCCCAGCATTTT.

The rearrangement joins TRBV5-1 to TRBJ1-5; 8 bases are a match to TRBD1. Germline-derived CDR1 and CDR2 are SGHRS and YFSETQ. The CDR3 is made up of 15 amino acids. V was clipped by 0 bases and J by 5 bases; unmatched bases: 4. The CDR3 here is CASSLGQGTHQPQHF. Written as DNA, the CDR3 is TGCGCCAGCAGCTTGGGACAGGGGACCCATCAGCCCCAGCATTTT.

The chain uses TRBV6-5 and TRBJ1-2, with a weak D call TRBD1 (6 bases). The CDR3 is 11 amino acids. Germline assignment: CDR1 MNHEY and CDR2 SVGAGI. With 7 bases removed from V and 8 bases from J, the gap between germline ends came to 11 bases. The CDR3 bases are TGTGCCAGCACCAGGGGAAAAGGCTACACCTTC. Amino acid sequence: CASTRGKGYTF.

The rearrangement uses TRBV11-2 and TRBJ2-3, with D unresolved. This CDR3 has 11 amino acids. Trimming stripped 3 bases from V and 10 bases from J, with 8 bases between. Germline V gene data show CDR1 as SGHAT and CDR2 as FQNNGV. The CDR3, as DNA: TGTGCCAGCAGCTTTTTAGGATCGCAGTATTTT. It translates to CASSFLGSQYF.

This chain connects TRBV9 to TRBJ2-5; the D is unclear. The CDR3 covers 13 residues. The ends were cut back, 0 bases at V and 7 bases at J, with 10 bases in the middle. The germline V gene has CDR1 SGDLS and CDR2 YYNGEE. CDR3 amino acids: CASSVGGVATQYF. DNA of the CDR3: TGTGCCAGCAGCGTAGGGGGTGTTGCGACCCAGTACTTC.

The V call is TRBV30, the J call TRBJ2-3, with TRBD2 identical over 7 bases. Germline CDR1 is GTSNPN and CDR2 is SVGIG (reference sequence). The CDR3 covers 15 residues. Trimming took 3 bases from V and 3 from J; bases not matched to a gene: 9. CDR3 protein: CAWSIWRGTTDTQYF. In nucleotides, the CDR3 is TGTGCCTGGAGCATCTGGCGGGGGACGACAGATACGCAGTATTTT.

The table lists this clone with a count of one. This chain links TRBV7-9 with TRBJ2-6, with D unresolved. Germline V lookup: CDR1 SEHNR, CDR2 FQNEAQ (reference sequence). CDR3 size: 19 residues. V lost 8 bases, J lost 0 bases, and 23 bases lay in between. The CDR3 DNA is TGTGCCAGCCTCACCTTCCCTCGGTCCCGTTTCTCTGGGGCCAACGTCCTGACTTTC. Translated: CASLTFPRSRFSGANVLTF.

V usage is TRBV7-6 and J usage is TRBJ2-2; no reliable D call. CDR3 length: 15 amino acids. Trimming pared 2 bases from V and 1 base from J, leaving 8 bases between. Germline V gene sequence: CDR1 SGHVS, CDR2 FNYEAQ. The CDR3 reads CASSLNGKNTGELFF. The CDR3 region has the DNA TGTGCCAGCAGCTTAAACGGTAAGAACACCGGGGAGCTGTTTTTT.

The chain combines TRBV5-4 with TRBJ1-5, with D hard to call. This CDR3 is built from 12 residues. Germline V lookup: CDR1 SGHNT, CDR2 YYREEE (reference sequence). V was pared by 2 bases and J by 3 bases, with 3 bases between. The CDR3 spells CASSFDNQPQHF. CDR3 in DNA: TGTGCCAGCAGCTTTGACAATCAGCCCCAGCATTTT.

CDR3 sequence (DNA): TGTGCCAGCAGTTACATGAGAAGCGGGGGTCACAATGAGCAGTTCTTC. Its translation is CASSYMRSGGHNEQFF. V gene TRBV6-5 combines with J gene TRBJ2-1, with 8 bases aligning to TRBD2. The CDR3 spans 16 residues. Losses at the gene ends were 2 bases for V and 5 bases for J; bases not matched to a gene: 8. Germline values: CDR1 MNHEY, CDR2 SVGAGI.

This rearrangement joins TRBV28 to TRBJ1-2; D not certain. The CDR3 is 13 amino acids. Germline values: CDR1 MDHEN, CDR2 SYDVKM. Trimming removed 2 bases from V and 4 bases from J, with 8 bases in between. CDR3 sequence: CASSLEGFYGYTF. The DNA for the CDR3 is TGTGCCAGCAGTTTAGAGGGTTTCTATGGCTACACCTTC.

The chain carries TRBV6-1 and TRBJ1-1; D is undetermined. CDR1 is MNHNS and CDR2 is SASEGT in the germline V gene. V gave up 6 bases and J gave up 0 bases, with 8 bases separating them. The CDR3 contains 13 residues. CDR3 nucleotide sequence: TGTGCCAGCAGGATTAGAATGAACACTGAAGCTTTCTTT. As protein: CASRIRMNTEAFF.

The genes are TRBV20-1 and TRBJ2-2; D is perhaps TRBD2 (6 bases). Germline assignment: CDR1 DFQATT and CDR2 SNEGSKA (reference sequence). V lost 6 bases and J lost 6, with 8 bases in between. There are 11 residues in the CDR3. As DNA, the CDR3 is TGCAGTGCCTGGGGGGCCGGGGAGCTGTTTTTT. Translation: CSAWGAGELFF.

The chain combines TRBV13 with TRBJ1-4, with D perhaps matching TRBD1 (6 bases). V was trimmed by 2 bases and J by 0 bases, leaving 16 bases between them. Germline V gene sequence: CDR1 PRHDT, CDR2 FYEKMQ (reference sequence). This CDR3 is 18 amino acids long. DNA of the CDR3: TGTGCCAGCAGCTTAAGTACAGGGCTTATCGCAACTAATGAAAAACTGTTTTTT. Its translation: CASSLSTGLIATNEKLFF.

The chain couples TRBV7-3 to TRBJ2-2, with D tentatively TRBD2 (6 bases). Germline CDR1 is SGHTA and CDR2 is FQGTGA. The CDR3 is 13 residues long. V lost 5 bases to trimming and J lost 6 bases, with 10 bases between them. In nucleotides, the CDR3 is TGTGCCAGCAGCCCGCGACTAGCCGGGGAGCTGTTTTTT. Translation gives CASSPRLAGELFF. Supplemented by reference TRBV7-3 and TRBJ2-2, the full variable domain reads GAGVSQTPSNKVTEKGKYVELRCDPISGHTALYWYRQSLGQGPEFLIYFQGTGAADDSGLPNDRFFAVRPEGSVSTLKIQRTERGDSAVYLCASSPRLAGELFFGEGSRLTVL.

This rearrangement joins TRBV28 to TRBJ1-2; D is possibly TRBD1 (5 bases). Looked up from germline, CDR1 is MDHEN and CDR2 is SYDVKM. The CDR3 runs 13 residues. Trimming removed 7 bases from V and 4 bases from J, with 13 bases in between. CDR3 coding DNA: TGTGCCAGCATCGATCCGGGGCCCTATGGCTACACCTTC. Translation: CASIDPGPYGYTF.

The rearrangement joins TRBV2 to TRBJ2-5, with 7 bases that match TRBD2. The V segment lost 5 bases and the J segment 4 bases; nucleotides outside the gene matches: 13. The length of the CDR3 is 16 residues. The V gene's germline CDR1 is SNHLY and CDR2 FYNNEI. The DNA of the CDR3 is TGTGCCAGCAGTCGGGGAGGGGAGGTGAACGGAGAGACCCAGTACTTC. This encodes CASSRGGEVNGETQYF.

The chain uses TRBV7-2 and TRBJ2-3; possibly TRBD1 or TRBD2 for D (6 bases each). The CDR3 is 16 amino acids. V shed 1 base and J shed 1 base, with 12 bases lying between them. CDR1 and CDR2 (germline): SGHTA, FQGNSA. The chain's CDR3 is CASSLGFRGRTDTQYF. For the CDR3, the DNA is TGTGCCAGCAGCTTAGGGTTCCGGGGGCGCACAGATACGCAGTATTTT. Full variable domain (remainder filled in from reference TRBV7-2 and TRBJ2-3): GAGVSQSPSNKVTEKGKDVELRCDPISGHTALYWYRQSLGQGLEFLIYFQGNSAPDKSGLPSDRFSAERTGGSVSTLTIQRTQQEDSAVYLCASSLGFRGRTDTQYFGPGTRLTVL.